This entry lists 22 T cell receptor beta chains sequenced from one sample in a study of circulating and synovial CD4+ cells in juvenile arthritis. Clones were read by immunoSEQ multiplex PCR, and TCRdb kept only the in-frame ones, dropping some. The sample lists roughly 14,000 clones, approximately 88% occurring once. Material for sequencing was CD4+ T cells from synovial fluid. The origin of the receptors is a human patient with juvenile idiopathic arthritis. Some clones in this sample may be carry-over from other donors' samples.

The chain carries TRBV30 and TRBJ2-2; the match to TRBD1 covers 10 bases. The CDR3 extends over 14 amino acids. Germline loops: CDR1 GTSNPN, CDR2 SVGIG (reference sequence). Trimming took 1 base from V and 5 from J; bases not matched to a gene: 1. CDR3 residues: CAWSGGQGTGELFF. The CDR3 region has the DNA TGTGCCTGGAGTGGGGGACAGGGGACCGGGGAGCTGTTTTTT.

The rearrangement joins TRBV4-1 to TRBJ1-3; a weak D match, TRBD1 (5 bases). The CDR3 extends over 16 amino acids. CDR1 and CDR2 (germline): MGHRA, YSYEKL. Deletions cut 4 bases from V and 0 bases from J, with 13 bases between. CDR3 DNA: TGCGCCAGCAGCCGGGATCAGGGCTTCTCTGGAAACACCATATATTTT. Amino acids: CASSRDQGFSGNTIYF.

The V and J genes are TRBV25-1 and TRBJ2-7, with D maybe TRBD1 (5 bases). The CDR3 consists of 15 residues. The V gene's germline CDR1 is MGHDK and CDR2 SYGVNS. The V end was cut by 5 bases, the J end by 2 bases, with 16 bases between. The CDR3 reads CASSPSSWGTYEQYF. The CDR3, as DNA: TGTGCCAGCAGTCCGTCCTCTTGGGGCACCTACGAGCAGTACTTC.

This chain links TRBV15 with TRBJ1-5; perhaps TRBD1 as D (5 bases). This CDR3 comprises 17 residues. The germline V gene has CDR1 LNHNV and CDR2 YYDKDF (reference sequence). Trimming took 2 bases from V and 4 from J, leaving 18 bases between them. The CDR3 bases are TGTGCCACCAGCAGACGGGGCGGCGGGGGAGGAAATCAGCCCCAGCATTTT. It encodes CATSRRGGGGGNQPQHF. Drawing the rest from reference TRBV15 and TRBJ1-5, the complete variable domain is DAMVIQNPRYQVTQFGKPVTLSCSQTLNHNVMYWYQQKSSQAPKLLFHYYDKDFNNEADTPDNFQSRRPNTSFCFLDIRSPGLGDTAMYLCATSRRGGGGGNQPQHFGDGTRLSIL.

V and J are TRBV27 and TRBJ1-6; 10 nucleotides agree with TRBD1. Germline V gives CDR1 MNHEY, CDR2 SMNVEV (reference sequence). Trimming cost V 9 bases and J 6 bases; bases outside gene matches: 2. The CDR3 has 13 residues. CDR3 DNA sequence: TGTGCCAGTAGACAGGGGGCTAATTCACCCCTCCACTTT. Protein sequence: CASRQGANSPLHF.

As concerns this clone: Other DNA sequences in the same sample also yield this CDR3. The V gene is TRBV10-1, the J gene TRBJ1-6, with 8 bases lining up with TRBD1. CDR1 is WNHNN and CDR2 is SYGVQD in the germline V gene (reference sequence). The CDR3 runs 18 residues. Losses at the gene ends were 6 bases for V and 7 bases for J; bases not matched to a gene: 17. CDR3 sequence: CASSPGDRPHARNSPLHF. The CDR3 region has the DNA TGCGCCAGCAGCCCGGGGGACAGGCCTCACGCCCGGAATTCACCCCTCCACTTT.

This rearrangement joins TRBV5-5 to TRBJ2-2; 8 bases fit TRBD1. The V segment lost 4 bases and the J segment 5 bases; nucleotides outside the gene matches: 7. This CDR3 spans 15 amino acids. CDR1 is SGHKS, CDR2 YYEKEE, per germline (reference sequence). CDR3 sequence (DNA): TGTGCCAGCAGCCCGGACAGGGAAAGAACCGGGGAGCTGTTTTTT. Translating gives CASSPDRERTGELFF.

The DNA for the CDR3 is TGCGCCAGCAGCCAAGAGGTATTTACCGGGACAGGGGGCGCCCAGGAGACCCAGTACTTC. Encoded protein: CASSQEVFTGTGGAQETQYF. The chain links TRBV4-3 to TRBJ2-5; 12 bases align to TRBD1. This CDR3 comprises 20 residues. In germline, CDR1 is LGHNA, CDR2 YSLEER. J gave up 5 bases and V 0 bases, and 16 bases lay outside the gene matches.

This chain links TRBV30 with TRBJ2-7, with D perhaps matching TRBD1 or TRBD2 (5 bases each). Deletions cut 8 bases from V and 2 bases from J, with 16 bases between. The CDR3 length is 13 residues. Germline assignment: CDR1 GTSNPN and CDR2 SVGIG (reference sequence). The CDR3 DNA reads as TGTGCCGGGACCTCTACCAGCGCCTACGAGCAGTACTTC. This translates into CAGTSTSAYEQYF. Filled out from reference TRBV30 and TRBJ2-7, the complete variable domain reads SQTIHQWPATLVQPVGSPLSLECTVEGTSNPNLYWYRQAAGRGLQLLFYSVGIGQISSEVPQNLSASRPQDRQFILSSKKLLLSDSGFYLCAGTSTSAYEQYFGPGTRLTVT.

The V and J genes are TRBV5-6 and TRBJ1-2, with 11 bases fitting TRBD1. Germline trimming cut 3 bases from V and 8 bases from J; bases unmatched to any gene: 6. CDR1 and CDR2 (germline): SGHDT, YYEEEE. The CDR3 totals 14 residues. The CDR3 nucleotides read TGTGCCAGCAGCTCAGGACAGGGGGCAGGAGGCTACACCTTC. It codes for CASSSGQGAGGYTF.

The chain's CDR3 is CASSRRTGAGDYGYTF. The DNA of the CDR3 is TGTGCCAGCAGTCGCCGAACAGGGGCCGGGGACTATGGCTACACCTTC. This chain links TRBV6-6 with TRBJ1-2, with 7 nucleotides matching TRBD1. J lost 3 bases, V lost 5 bases, and 12 bases had no gene match. This CDR3 is built from 16 residues. CDR1 and CDR2 (germline): MNHNY, SVGAGI (reference sequence).

The rearrangement links TRBV6-1 to TRBJ1-2; D call uncertain. Germline-derived CDR1 and CDR2 are MNHNS and SASEGT. The CDR3 is made up of 11 amino acids. V lost 8 bases and J 4 bases, leaving 8 bases between the germline ends. The CDR3 sequence is CASAQSYGYTF. CDR3 nucleotides: TGTGCCAGCGCACAGAGCTATGGCTACACCTTC.

This clone has more than one count but fewer than ten. This chain connects TRBV4-2 to TRBJ2-7; TRBD2 matches 14 bases. Per germline, CDR1 LGHNA and CDR2 YNFKEQ. Germline trimming cut 0 bases from V and 6 bases from J; bases unmatched to any gene: 7. The length of the CDR3 is 17 residues. The CDR3: CASSQDIGLAGGIEQYF. In DNA, the CDR3 is TGTGCCAGCAGCCAAGATATAGGACTAGCGGGGGGCATCGAGCAGTACTTC.

Points on this clone: Germline and junction disagree at one end, which may indicate a read error. V and J are TRBV29-1 and TRBJ2-7; 11 nucleotides agree with TRBD2. The CDR3 length is 12 residues. CDR1 and CDR2 (germline): SQVTM, ANQGSEA. The CDR3 loop reads CSGTSGSYEQYF. The DNA for the CDR3 is TGTTCCGGGACTAGCGGCTCCTACGAGCAGTACTTC.

A note on this clone: Germline and junction disagree at one end, which may indicate a read error. This chain connects TRBV7-7 to TRBJ2-7; possibly TRBD2 for D (5 bases). The length of the CDR3 is 13 residues. CDR1 is SSHAT, CDR2 FNYEAQ, per germline (reference sequence). In DNA, the CDR3 is TGTGCTAGCAGCCCATGGGAGAGCCACGAGCAGTACTTC. Residues: CASSPWESHEQYF. The whole variable domain, filled in from reference TRBV7-7 and TRBJ2-7, reads GAGVSQSPRYKVTKRGQDVTLRCDPISSHATLYWYQQALGQGPEFLTYFNYEAQPDKSGLPSDRFSAERPEGSISTLTIQRTEQRDSAMYRCASSPWESHEQYFGPGTRLTVT.

The J gene is TRBJ1-1, the V gene TRBV30; D not resolved. This CDR3 has 12 amino acids. Germline lookup yields CDR1 GTSNPN and CDR2 SVGIG (reference sequence). V was cut by 1 base and J by 6 bases, with 9 bases left in between. The CDR3 coding sequence is TGTGCCTGGAGTGAAAATACAGCTGAAGCTTTCTTT. It codes for CAWSENTAEAFF.

The chain couples TRBV7-2 to TRBJ2-1; possible D gene TRBD2, 6 bases. CDR1 SGHTA and CDR2 FQGNSA come from the germline V gene. The ends were cut back, 5 bases at V and 9 bases at J, with 17 bases in the middle. The CDR3 is 14 amino acids. The CDR3 DNA reads as TGTGCCAGCAGCCGCGGGACGCTTAATCGTGAGCAGTTCTTC. Translation gives CASSRGTLNREQFF.

The chain employs TRBV29-1 and TRBJ1-2, with D maybe TRBD1 (6 bases). Germline V gene sequence: CDR1 SQVTM, CDR2 ANQGSEA. V was pared by 6 bases and J by 4 bases, with 18 bases between. This CDR3 is built from 14 residues. The CDR3: CSVGAGTTIYGYTF. CDR3 DNA sequence: TGCAGCGTCGGGGCCGGGACAACCATCTATGGCTACACCTTC.

V and J are TRBV30 and TRBJ2-3; 7 nucleotides line up with TRBD2. The CDR3 sequence is 13 residues long. Trimming cost V 1 base and J 7 bases; bases outside gene matches: 5. The germline V gene encodes CDR1 GTSNPN and CDR2 SVGIG (reference sequence). CDR3 region: CAWSASGGNTQYF. DNA of the CDR3: TGTGCCTGGAGTGCCTCGGGAGGAAATACGCAGTATTTT.

The V and J genes are TRBV28 and TRBJ1-2, with TRBD1 identical over 9 bases. V dropped 5 bases and J dropped 1; count of bases not matched to a gene: 8. The germline CDR1 and CDR2 sequences are MDHEN and SYDVKM. CDR3 length: 16 residues. The CDR3 spells CASSIWTGENNYGYTF. CDR3 DNA sequence: TGTGCCAGCAGTATTTGGACAGGGGAGAATAACTATGGCTACACCTTC.

This clone showed up just once. The V gene is TRBV6-5, the J gene TRBJ1-1, with D perhaps matching TRBD1 (6 bases). This CDR3 is 16 amino acids long. With 0 bases removed from V and 5 bases from J, the gap between germline ends came to 16 bases. Germline loops: CDR1 MNHEY, CDR2 SVGAGI. CDR3 sequence reads: CASSYSKGGGRTEAFF. In DNA, the CDR3 is TGTGCCAGCAGTTACTCGAAGGGGGGGGGCCGGACTGAAGCTTTCTTT.

V is TRBV2 and J is TRBJ1-2; D might be TRBD1 (5 bases). The CDR3 extends over 14 amino acids. V lost 0 bases, J lost 6 bases, and 11 bases lay in between. Germline loops: CDR1 SNHLY, CDR2 FYNNEI. The CDR3 region has the DNA TGTGCCAGCAGTGAAGCCTATGGGGGGAATGGCTACACCTTC. Translating gives CASSEAYGGNGYTF.